This T cell receptor (beta chain) was retrieved from a study of Ad26.COV2.S vaccination and SARS-CoV-2 variants. Turning to the study itself: Ad26.COV2.S given intramuscularly, once or twice 56 days apart. Notes on the study in general: Placebo recipients had lower spike-specific TCR breadth than vaccine recipients.

Comments on this clone: Its antigen remains unknown.

Noted treatment: 19 received Ad26.COV2.S at low or high dose, single or two shots; 5 received placebo; per-sample allocation not given. Repertoires come from day 63 after the first vaccine or placebo injection. Built on an Ad26 vector, the vaccine expressed Wuhan-strain SARS-CoV-2 spike. Generated by immunoSEQ multiplex PCR, the TCRdb table keeps only in-frame clones and is missing some. Among about 680,000 clones, more than 70% were seen once, and the ten largest hold roughly 1.5%. The sequence was collected from a person aged 18-65 years who received the Ad26.COV2.S COVID-19 vaccine or a placebo. The material was peripheral blood, obtained in a trial of Ad26.COV2.S vaccine versus placebo.

The CDR3 sequence: CASSQDTNYGYTF. CDR3 coding DNA: TGTGCCAGCAGCCAAGATACGAACTATGGCTACACCTTC. The V call is TRBV3-1 (or the pseudogene TRBV3-2), the J call TRBJ1-2; no clear D gene. The V gene lost 0 bases and the J gene lost 2 bases, with 4 bases spanning the gap. CDR3 length: 13 amino acids. The germline V gene has CDR1 LGHDT and CDR2 YNNKEL (reference sequence).